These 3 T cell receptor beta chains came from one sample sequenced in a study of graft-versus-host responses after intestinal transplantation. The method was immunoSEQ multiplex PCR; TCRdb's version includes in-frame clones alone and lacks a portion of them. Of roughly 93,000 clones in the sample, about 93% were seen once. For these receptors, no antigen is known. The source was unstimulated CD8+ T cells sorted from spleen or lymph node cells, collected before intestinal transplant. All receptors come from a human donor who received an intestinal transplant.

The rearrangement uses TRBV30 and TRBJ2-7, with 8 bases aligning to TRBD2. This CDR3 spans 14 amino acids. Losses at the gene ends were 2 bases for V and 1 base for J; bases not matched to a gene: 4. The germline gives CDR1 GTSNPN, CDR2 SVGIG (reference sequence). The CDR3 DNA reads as TGTGCCTGGAGTATACTAGCGGAGTCCTACGAGCAGTACTTC. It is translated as CAWSILAESYEQYF.

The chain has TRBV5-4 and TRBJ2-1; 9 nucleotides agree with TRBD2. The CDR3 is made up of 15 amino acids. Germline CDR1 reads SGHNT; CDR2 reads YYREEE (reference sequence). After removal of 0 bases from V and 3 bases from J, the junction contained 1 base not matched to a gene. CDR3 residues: CASSLASGVYNEQFF. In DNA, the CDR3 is TGTGCCAGCAGCTTGGCTAGCGGGGTCTACAATGAGCAGTTCTTC.

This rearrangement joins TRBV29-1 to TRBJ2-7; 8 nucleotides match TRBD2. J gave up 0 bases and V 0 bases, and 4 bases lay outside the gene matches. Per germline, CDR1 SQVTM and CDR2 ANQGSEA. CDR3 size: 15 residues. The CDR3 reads CSVEDASGSSYEQYF. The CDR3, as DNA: TGCAGCGTTGAAGATGCAAGCGGGAGCTCCTACGAGCAGTACTTC.